The clone carrying this TCR beta chain came up once. Its antigen is undetermined. Per the germline V gene, CDR1 is MDHEN and CDR2 is SYDVKM. The V gene lost 5 bases and the J gene lost 6 bases, with 15 bases spanning the gap. The CDR3 loop spans 14 amino acids. This record comes from a study of T cell clones after liver transplantation. Turning to the study itself: Three of the eight recipients were HCV-positive; the rest had non-autoimmune, non-viral transplant indications. Until 12-24 months post-transplant, subjects got standard immunosuppression and no induction. Points from the study as a whole: Compared with third party-reactive sequences, donor-reactive ones declined more, independent of withdrawal success.

The data were produced by immunoSEQ multiplex PCR, yet TCRdb's version contains in-frame clones alone and is incomplete. Among about 76,000 clones listed, less than 90% were seen once. Thawed unstimulated PBMCs were FACS-sorted by CD3, CD4 and CD8 into two populations. The V and J genes are TRBV28 and TRBJ2-3, with D possibly being TRBD1 (5 bases). This specimen was CD4+ T cells from blood, taken at the 22-month timepoint. The clonotype comes from a human patient who received a liver transplant. Some T cells may originate from the graft donor. The CDR3 DNA sequence: TGTGCCAGCAGTCCCGGGCAGGGTAGGGATACGCAGTATTTT. Translated: CASSPGQGRDTQYF.